This record covers a single TCR beta chain. What it recognizes is unknown. The CDR3 is 12 amino acids. Germline V gene data show CDR1 as LNHDA and CDR2 as SQIVND (reference sequence). V was shortened by 4 bases and J by 7 bases, with 10 bases between the two germline ends. These data are taken from a study of cytomegalovirus exposure and HLA in healthy donors. Findings and limits, study-wide: CMV serostatus stood as the only immune exposure information on hand. Reportedly, HLA-A and HLA-B alleles of most subjects were accurately predicted from TCR beta. Later on, an analysis tied over 15,000 TCR beta sequences to HLA alleles at 0.05 false discovery rate.

PCR was performed using 60 Vbeta and 13 Jbeta primers. Repertoires were generated with immunoSEQ multiplex PCR, while TCRdb's copy carries only in-frame clones and drops some. The table records approximately 150,000 clones, 55% to 80% of them present only once. Sequences were obtained from PBMCs. The chain has TRBV19 and TRBJ1-2; D perhaps matches TRBD1 (5 bases). This receptor was taken from a woman aged 18 to 35 in good health and CMV-seropositive. CDR3 region: CASSTGPTGYTF. CDR3 DNA sequence: TGTGCCAGTAGTACAGGGCCCACTGGCTACACCTTC.